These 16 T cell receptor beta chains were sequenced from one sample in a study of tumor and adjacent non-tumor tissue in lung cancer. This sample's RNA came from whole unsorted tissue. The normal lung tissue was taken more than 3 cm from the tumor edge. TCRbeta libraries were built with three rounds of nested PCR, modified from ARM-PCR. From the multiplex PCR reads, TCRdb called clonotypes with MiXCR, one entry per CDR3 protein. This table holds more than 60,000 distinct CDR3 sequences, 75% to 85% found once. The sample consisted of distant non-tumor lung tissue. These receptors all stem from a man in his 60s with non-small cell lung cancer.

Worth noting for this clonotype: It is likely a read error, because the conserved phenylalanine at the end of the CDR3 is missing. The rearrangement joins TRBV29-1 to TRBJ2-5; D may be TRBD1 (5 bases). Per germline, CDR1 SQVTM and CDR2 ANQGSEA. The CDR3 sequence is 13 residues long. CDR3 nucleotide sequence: TGCAGTGTTGAAACAGGTGTACGAGAGACCCAGTACTAC. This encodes CSVETGVRETQYY.

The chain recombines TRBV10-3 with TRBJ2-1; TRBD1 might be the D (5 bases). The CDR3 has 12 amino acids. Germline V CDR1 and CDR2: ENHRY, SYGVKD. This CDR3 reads CVISIGAGEQFF. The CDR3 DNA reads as TGTGTTATCAGTATTGGGGCTGGGGAGCAGTTCTTC.

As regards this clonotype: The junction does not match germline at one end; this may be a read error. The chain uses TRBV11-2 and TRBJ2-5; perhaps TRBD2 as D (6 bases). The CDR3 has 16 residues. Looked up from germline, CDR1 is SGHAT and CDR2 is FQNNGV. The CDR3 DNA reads TGTACCAGCAGCTGGGGGGATAGGTCGTATCAAGAGACCCAGTACTTC. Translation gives CTSSWGDRSYQETQYF. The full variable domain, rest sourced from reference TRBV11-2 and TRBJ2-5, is EAGVAQSPRYKIIEKRQSVAFWCNPISGHATLYWYQQILGQGPKLLIQFQNNGVVDDSQLPKDRFSAERLKGVDSTLKIQPAKLEDSAVYLCTSSWGDRSYQETQYFGPGTRLLVL.

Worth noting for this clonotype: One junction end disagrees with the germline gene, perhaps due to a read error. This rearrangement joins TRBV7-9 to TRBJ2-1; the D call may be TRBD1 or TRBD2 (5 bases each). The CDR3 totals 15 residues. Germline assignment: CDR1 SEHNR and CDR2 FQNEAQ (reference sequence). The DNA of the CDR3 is TGTGCCAGTATGGAAGTTAAGGGACGTAGGCATGAGCAGTTATTC. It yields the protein CASMEVKGRRHEQLF.

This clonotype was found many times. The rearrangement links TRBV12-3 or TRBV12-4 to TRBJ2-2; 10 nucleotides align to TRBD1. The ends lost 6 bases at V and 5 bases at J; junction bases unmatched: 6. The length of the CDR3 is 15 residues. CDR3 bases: TGTGCCAGCAGACCGGGGACAGGGGAGACCGGGGAGCTGTTTTTT. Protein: CASRPGTGETGELFF.

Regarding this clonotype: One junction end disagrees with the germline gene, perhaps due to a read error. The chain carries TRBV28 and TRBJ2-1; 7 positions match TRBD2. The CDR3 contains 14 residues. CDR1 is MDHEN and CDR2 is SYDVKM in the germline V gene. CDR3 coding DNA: TGTGCCAGCATTCCTAGCGGCGCCTACAATGAGCAGTTATTC. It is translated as CASIPSGAYNEQLF.

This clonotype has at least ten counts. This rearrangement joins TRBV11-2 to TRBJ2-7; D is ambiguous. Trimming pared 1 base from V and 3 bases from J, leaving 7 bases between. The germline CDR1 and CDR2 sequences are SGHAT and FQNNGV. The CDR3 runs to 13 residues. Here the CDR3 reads CASSLVASYEQYF. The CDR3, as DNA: TGTGCCAGCAGCTTAGTGGCTAGCTACGAGCAGTACTTC.

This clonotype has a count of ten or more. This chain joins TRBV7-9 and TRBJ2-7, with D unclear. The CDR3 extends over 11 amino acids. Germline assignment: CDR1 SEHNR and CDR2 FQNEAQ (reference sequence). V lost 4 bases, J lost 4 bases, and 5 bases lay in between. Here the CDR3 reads CASSSLYEQYF. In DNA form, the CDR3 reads TGTGCCAGCAGCTCTTTATACGAGCAGTACTTC.

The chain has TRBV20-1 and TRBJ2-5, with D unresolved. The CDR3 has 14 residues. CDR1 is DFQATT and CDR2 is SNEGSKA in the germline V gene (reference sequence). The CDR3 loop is CRTTLRTRQETQYF. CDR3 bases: TGCAGAACCACGCTTAGGACGCGGCAAGAGACCCAGTACTTC.

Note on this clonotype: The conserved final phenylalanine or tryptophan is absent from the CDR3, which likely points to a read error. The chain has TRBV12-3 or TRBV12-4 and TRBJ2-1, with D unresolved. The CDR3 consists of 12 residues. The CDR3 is CASSLSYNVQFL. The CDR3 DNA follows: TGTGCCAGCAGTTTAAGCTACAATGTGCAGTTCTTA.

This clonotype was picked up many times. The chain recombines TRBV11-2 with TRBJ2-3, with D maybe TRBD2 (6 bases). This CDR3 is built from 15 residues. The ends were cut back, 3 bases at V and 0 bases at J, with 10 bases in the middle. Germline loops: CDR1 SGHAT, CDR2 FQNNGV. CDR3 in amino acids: CASSLTSASTDTQYF. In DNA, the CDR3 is TGTGCCAGCAGCTTGACTAGTGCGAGCACAGATACGCAGTATTTT.

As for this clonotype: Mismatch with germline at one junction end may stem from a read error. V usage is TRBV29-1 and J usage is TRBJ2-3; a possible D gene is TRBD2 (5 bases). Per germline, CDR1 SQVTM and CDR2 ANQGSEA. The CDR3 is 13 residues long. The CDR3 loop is CSVGERIADTQYF. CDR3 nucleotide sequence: TGCAGTGTAGGAGAGCGGATTGCAGATACGCAGTATTTC.

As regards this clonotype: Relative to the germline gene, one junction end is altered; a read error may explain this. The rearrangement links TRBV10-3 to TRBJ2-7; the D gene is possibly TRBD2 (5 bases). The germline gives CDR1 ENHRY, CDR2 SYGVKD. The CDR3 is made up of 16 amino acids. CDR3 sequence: CASEDWVDRWVREQYF. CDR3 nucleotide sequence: TGTGCCTCAGAGGACTGGGTGGACCGGTGGGTTCGCGAGCAGTACTTT.

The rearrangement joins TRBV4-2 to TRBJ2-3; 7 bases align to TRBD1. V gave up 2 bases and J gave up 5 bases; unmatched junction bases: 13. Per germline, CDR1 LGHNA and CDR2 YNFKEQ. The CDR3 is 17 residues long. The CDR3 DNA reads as TGTGCCAGCAGCCAAAAGGGGGCCACACTCCAAAGAGATACGCAGTATTTT. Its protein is CASSQKGATLQRDTQYF.

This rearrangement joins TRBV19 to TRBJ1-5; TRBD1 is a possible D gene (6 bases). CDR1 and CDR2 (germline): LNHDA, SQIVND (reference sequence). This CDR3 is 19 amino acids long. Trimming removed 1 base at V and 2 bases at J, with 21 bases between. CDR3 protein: CASSIAPGALLPGNQPQHF. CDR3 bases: TGTGCCAGTAGTATAGCTCCGGGGGCGTTACTCCCCGGCAATCAGCCCCAGCATTTT.

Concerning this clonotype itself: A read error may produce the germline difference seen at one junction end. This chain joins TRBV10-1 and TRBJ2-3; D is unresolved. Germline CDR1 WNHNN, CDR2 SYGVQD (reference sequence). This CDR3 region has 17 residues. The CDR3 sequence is CASSERPNGLLGNTQYF. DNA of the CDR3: TGCGCCAGCAGTGAGAGACCCAACGGTCTATTAGGAAATACGCAGTACTTT.